Listed below are T cell receptor beta chains from one sample, sequenced in a study of long-term antiretroviral therapy in people with HIV. Method: immunoSEQ multiplex PCR; TCRdb's copy keeps in-frame clones and lacks some. Found here are 25,000 to 35,000 clones, roughly 84% of them singletons; the top ten hold around 5%. Specimen: unsorted PBMCs, collected 0.8 years after starting antiretroviral therapy. All receptors derive from a woman in her thirties with HIV. Both conserved end residues are part of each CDR3. The D gene is left open where the match is weak. Where a row states a size, it is once, few, many or the class of an expanded clone; other rows omit it.

D gene: .; clone size: few; J gene: TRBJ1-1; V gene: TRBV7-2; CDR3 protein: CASSPQVWDTEAFF; CDR3 DNA: TGTGCCAGCAGCCCACAGGTCTGGGACACTGAAGCTTTCTTT
D gene: .; clone size: .; J gene: TRBJ1-1; V gene: TRBV5-1; CDR3 protein: CASSRSGDTEAFF; CDR3 DNA: TGCGCCAGCAGTCGATCAGGGGACACTGAAGCTTTCTTT
D gene: .; clone size: .; J gene: TRBJ1-2; V gene: TRBV27; CDR3 protein: CASSPGGEVYGYTF; CDR3 DNA: TGTGCCAGCAGCCCGGGGGGGGAGGTCTATGGCTACACCTTC
D gene: TRBD1; clone size: .; J gene: TRBJ2-1; V gene: TRBV2; CDR3 protein: CASSVNRGEEQFF; CDR3 DNA: TGTGCCAGCAGTGTAAACAGGGGGGAAGAGCAGTTCTTC
D gene: TRBD1; clone size: .; J gene: TRBJ1-2; V gene: TRBV5-1; CDR3 protein: CASSLAMGQGHRGYTF; CDR3 DNA: TGCGCCAGCAGCTTGGCGATGGGACAGGGGCATCGGGGCTACACCTTC
D gene: .; clone size: .; J gene: TRBJ1-1; V gene: TRBV29-1; CDR3 protein: CSVSWGPGNTEAFF; CDR3 DNA: TGCAGCGTGTCATGGGGACCAGGGAACACTGAAGCTTTCTTT
D gene: .; clone size: .; J gene: TRBJ2-3; V gene: TRBV9; CDR3 protein: CASSVASSTDTQYF; CDR3 DNA: TGTGCCAGCAGCGTAGCCTCTAGCACAGATACGCAGTATTTT
D gene: TRBD1; clone size: .; J gene: TRBJ1-1; V gene: TRBV27; CDR3 protein: CASRIDRGTEAFF; CDR3 DNA: TGTGCCAGCAGGATAGACAGGGGCACTGAAGCTTTCTTT
D gene: .; clone size: .; J gene: TRBJ1-1; V gene: TRBV5-1; CDR3 protein: CASSLTGRRGDTEAFF; CDR3 DNA: TGCGCCAGCAGCTTGACAGGCCGAAGGGGGGACACTGAAGCTTTCTTT
D gene: .; clone size: few; J gene: TRBJ2-2; V gene: TRBV7-9; CDR3 protein: CASSSSDGIGAGELFF; CDR3 DNA: TGTGCCAGCAGCTCCTCGGATGGAATTGGGGCCGGGGAGCTGTTTTTT
D gene: .; clone size: .; J gene: TRBJ1-2; V gene: TRBV6-6; CDR3 protein: CASSTSGLYGYTF; CDR3 DNA: TGTGCCAGCAGTACATCGGGACTCTATGGCTACACCTTC
D gene: .; clone size: .; J gene: TRBJ2-3; V gene: TRBV2; CDR3 protein: CASRPAPTDTQYF; CDR3 DNA: TGTGCCAGCCGTCCAGCACCCACAGATACGCAGTATTTT
D gene: .; clone size: .; J gene: TRBJ2-1; V gene: TRBV2; CDR3 protein: CASRTPGTLQFF; CDR3 DNA: TGTGCCAGCCGTACTCCCGGGACTCTGCAGTTCTTC
D gene: TRBD1; clone size: .; J gene: TRBJ1-2; V gene: TRBV7-2; CDR3 protein: CASSLEGQGNYGYTF; CDR3 DNA: TGTGCCAGCAGCTTAGAGGGACAGGGCAACTATGGCTACACCTTC
D gene: .; clone size: .; J gene: TRBJ1-3; V gene: TRBV9; CDR3 protein: CASSAEQGWAGNTIYF; CDR3 DNA: TGTGCCAGCAGCGCGGAACAGGGTTGGGCTGGAAACACCATATATTTT
D gene: .; clone size: .; J gene: TRBJ1-2; V gene: TRBV21-1; CDR3 protein: CASAGGRDTYGYTF; CDR3 DNA: TGTGCCAGCGCGGGTGGCAGGGATACCTATGGCTACACCTTC
D gene: .; clone size: few; J gene: TRBJ2-5; V gene: TRBV10-3; CDR3 protein: CAISDAGMKETQYF; CDR3 DNA: TGTGCCATCAGTGATGCAGGGATGAAAGAGACCCAGTACTTC
D gene: .; clone size: .; J gene: TRBJ2-7; V gene: TRBV6-6; CDR3 protein: CASSYSFYEQYF; CDR3 DNA: TGTGCCAGCAGTTACAGTTTTTACGAGCAGTACTTC
D gene: TRBD1; clone size: .; J gene: TRBJ2-5; V gene: TRBV7-3; CDR3 protein: CASSQGDRGGTQYF; CDR3 DNA: TGTGCCAGCAGCCAAGGGGACAGGGGTGGGACCCAGTACTTC
D gene: TRBD1; clone size: .; J gene: TRBJ1-3; V gene: TRBV13; CDR3 protein: CASSSLGTGKNTIYF; CDR3 DNA: TGTGCCAGCAGCTCCCTCGGGACAGGAAAAAACACCATATATTTT
D gene: .; clone size: .; J gene: TRBJ1-5; V gene: TRBV6-1; CDR3 protein: CASSEMTNQPQHF; CDR3 DNA: TGTGCCAGCAGTGAAATGACTAATCAGCCCCAGCATTTT
D gene: .; clone size: .; J gene: TRBJ2-5; V gene: TRBV2; CDR3 protein: CASSGGGLQETQYF; CDR3 DNA: TGTGCCAGCAGTGGAGGGGGACTCCAAGAGACCCAGTACTTC
D gene: TRBD1; clone size: few; J gene: TRBJ2-1; V gene: TRBV19; CDR3 protein: CASSSGTGVGEQFF; CDR3 DNA: TGTGCCAGTAGTTCCGGGACAGGGGTAGGAGAGCAGTTCTTC
D gene: TRBD2; clone size: .; J gene: TRBJ2-6; V gene: TRBV9; CDR3 protein: CASSPLPLAELSGANVLTF; CDR3 DNA: TGTGCCAGCAGCCCACTCCCCCTAGCGGAACTCTCTGGGGCCAACGTCCTGACTTTC
D gene: .; clone size: .; J gene: TRBJ2-1; V gene: TRBV5-1; CDR3 protein: CASSLESRSTYNEQFF; CDR3 DNA: TGCGCCAGCAGCTTGGAGAGCAGGTCCACCTACAATGAGCAGTTCTTC
D gene: .; clone size: .; J gene: TRBJ2-3; V gene: TRBV7-9; CDR3 protein: CASSVHRVPETQYF; CDR3 DNA: TGTGCCAGCAGCGTACACAGGGTCCCGGAGACGCAGTATTTT
D gene: TRBD1; clone size: .; J gene: TRBJ1-1; V gene: TRBV2; CDR3 protein: CAISTGLPEAFF; CDR3 DNA: TGTGCCATTTCGACAGGGCTACCTGAAGCTTTCTTT
D gene: TRBD1; clone size: few; J gene: TRBJ2-5; V gene: TRBV4-1; CDR3 protein: CASSQANRGWETQYF; CDR3 DNA: TGCGCCAGCAGCCAAGCTAACAGGGGATGGGAGACCCAGTACTTC
D gene: .; clone size: .; J gene: TRBJ1-2; V gene: TRBV6-5; CDR3 protein: CASRQGQGAGYTF; CDR3 DNA: TGTGCCAGCAGACAAGGGCAGGGCGCTGGCTACACCTTC
D gene: .; clone size: few; J gene: TRBJ1-2; V gene: TRBV4-1; CDR3 protein: CASSQDLQGLYGYTF; CDR3 DNA: TGCGCCAGCAGCCAAGATCTTCAGGGGTTGTATGGCTACACCTTC
D gene: TRBD2; clone size: once; J gene: TRBJ2-1; V gene: TRBV9; CDR3 protein: CASSVGVLAGGPPYNEQFF; CDR3 DNA: TGTGCCAGCAGCGTAGGAGTACTAGCGGGGGGGCCTCCCTACAATGAGCAGTTCTTC
D gene: TRBD1; clone size: .; J gene: TRBJ2-5; V gene: TRBV7-8; CDR3 protein: CASSKGQQETQYF; CDR3 DNA: TGTGCCAGCAGCAAGGGACAGCAAGAGACCCAGTACTTC
D gene: .; clone size: medium-sized; J gene: TRBJ2-4; V gene: TRBV10-1; CDR3 protein: CASYVLAKNIQYF; CDR3 DNA: TGCGCCAGTTATGTCCTAGCCAAAAACATTCAGTACTTC
D gene: TRBD1; clone size: .; J gene: TRBJ1-6; V gene: TRBV5-5; CDR3 protein: CASSQTSNTGGSYNSPLHF; CDR3 DNA: TGTGCCAGCAGCCAAACCTCAAATACAGGGGGCTCGTATAATTCACCCCTCCACTTT
D gene: .; clone size: .; J gene: TRBJ2-5; V gene: TRBV2; CDR3 protein: CASSEAGTNQETQYF; CDR3 DNA: TGTGCCAGCAGTGAAGCTGGGACAAACCAAGAGACCCAGTACTTC
D gene: .; clone size: once; J gene: TRBJ1-2; V gene: TRBV29-1; CDR3 protein: CSVSDDMDYGYTF; CDR3 DNA: TGCAGCGTGTCGGACGACATGGACTATGGCTACACCTTC
D gene: .; clone size: .; J gene: TRBJ1-1; V gene: TRBV5-1; CDR3 protein: CASRRGFGEWNTEAFF; CDR3 DNA: TGCGCCAGCCGCAGGGGATTCGGGGAATGGAACACTGAAGCTTTCTTT
D gene: .; clone size: .; J gene: TRBJ1-2; V gene: TRBV5-6; CDR3 protein: CASSLGRVNYGYTF; CDR3 DNA: TGTGCCAGCAGCTTGGGCAGGGTTAACTATGGCTACACCTTC
D gene: TRBD1; clone size: .; J gene: TRBJ1-5; V gene: TRBV6-5; CDR3 protein: CASSTGEFNQPQHF; CDR3 DNA: TGTGCCAGCAGTACAGGGGAATTCAATCAGCCCCAGCATTTT